This paragraph reports one TCR beta chain. Authors' analysis steps: Using reference gene primer amplification, nucleated cell counts were estimated. Data came from immunoSEQ multiplex PCR; TCRdb stores just in-frame clones and leaves some out. That table gives V, J and clone size, and the DNA gave D and trimming. The table records about 97,000 clones, over 75% of them present only once. The sample is drawn from a study of blood T cell repertoires in COVID-19. Study at large: Sites across the United States, Italy and Spain contributed samples from acute and convalescent COVID-19. T cells, B-cell-depleted T cells, or PBMCs supplied cDNA or gDNA.

J lost 3 bases, V lost 2 bases, and 18 bases had no gene match. Germline CDR1 and CDR2: MNHEY and SMNVEV (reference sequence). The CDR3 length is 19 residues. The V call is TRBV27, the J call TRBJ1-1; TRBD1 agrees at 7 bases. This clonotype was obtained from a man in his sixties with acute or convalescent COVID-19. The sample comprised peripheral blood. CDR3 DNA sequence: TGTGCCAGCAGTTTACGCCCTGGCCTGGGCAGGGGGGCGGACACTGAAGCTTTCTTT. Translating it yields CASSLRPGLGRGADTEAFF.